One and the same sample provided the 5 T cell receptor beta chains below, sequenced in a study of graft-versus-host responses after intestinal transplantation. These receptors have no identified antigens. The table came from immunoSEQ multiplex PCR; TCRdb's copy has only in-frame clones and leaves some out. The repertoire holds some 140,000 clones, with 90% to 95% as singletons. The material was unstimulated CD4+ T cells sorted from spleen or lymph node cells, obtained before intestinal transplant. The receptors were sampled from a human donor who received an intestinal transplant.

The chain carries TRBV5-1 and TRBJ2-1; D gene unclear. The CDR3 contains 16 residues. V lost 4 bases to trimming and J lost 4 bases, with 18 bases between them. CDR1 and CDR2 from the germline V gene are SGHRS and YFSETQ. The CDR3 region has the DNA TGCGCCAGCAGCAGCCTGGGATCGCAGACATACAATGAGCAGTTCTTC. Residues: CASSSLGSQTYNEQFF.

This chain links TRBV18 with TRBJ1-5; no clear D. Germline V gives CDR1 KGHSH, CDR2 LQKENI. There are 16 residues in the CDR3. Trimming shortened V by 3 bases and J by 5 bases, and 17 bases separated the two germline ends. CDR3 loop: CASSPTGGTRDQPQHF. CDR3 bases: TGTGCCAGCTCACCGACTGGAGGAACCCGCGATCAGCCCCAGCATTTT. Combining the CDR3 with reference TRBV18 and TRBJ1-5 gives the whole variable domain NAGVMQNPRHLVRRRGQEARLRCSPMKGHSHVYWYRQLPEEGLKFMVYLQKENIIDESGMPKERFSAEFPKEGPSILRIQQVVRGDSAAYFCASSPTGGTRDQPQHFGDGTRLSIL.

The CDR3 DNA reads as TGTGCCAGCAGCCCCCGTGGAGATACGCAGTATTTT. Its translation: CASSPRGDTQYF. This chain joins TRBV9 and TRBJ2-3; no clear D. V was trimmed by 4 bases and J by 5 bases, leaving 8 bases between them. CDR3 length equals 12 residues. CDR1 is SGDLS, CDR2 YYNGEE, per germline.

The chain couples TRBV5-8 to TRBJ1-2; no reliable D call. V lost 0 bases and J lost 8, with 11 bases in between. The CDR3 spans 13 residues. Germline V gene lookup returns CDR1 SGHTS and CDR2 YDEGEE. The DNA of the CDR3 is TGTGCCAGCAGCTTGGAACAGTCGACCGGCTACACCTTC. As protein: CASSLEQSTGYTF. The full variable domain, with the rest looked up from reference TRBV5-8 and TRBJ1-2, is EAGVTQSPTHLIKTRGQQATLRCSPISGHTSVYWYQQALGLGLQFLLWYDEGEERNRGNFPPRFSGRQFPNYSSELNVNALELEDSALYLCASSLEQSTGYTFGSGTRLTVV.

V is TRBV7-6 and J is TRBJ2-1, with D maybe TRBD2 (7 bases). The germline gives CDR1 SGHVS, CDR2 FNYEAQ. The ends were cut back, 3 bases at V and 8 bases at J, with 20 bases in the middle. The CDR3 sequence is 16 residues long. The CDR3 DNA sequence: TGTGCCAGCAGCTTTGGCGGGGGCCCTATCGGGGATGAGCAGTTCTTC. Translating gives CASSFGGGPIGDEQFF.